Described below is a single T cell receptor beta chain sequence and its context. This CDR3 is 16 amino acids long. Germline V gene lookup returns CDR1 SEHNR and CDR2 FQNEAQ (reference sequence). V was pared by 2 bases and J by 8 bases, with 16 bases between. The data were obtained in a study of cytomegalovirus exposure and HLA in healthy donors. Whole-study context: Earlier, roughly 180 million T cells were analyzed, and 95 million to 140 million unique TCR beta sequences were found among them.

Donors had nominal health at sampling but likely had unrecorded immune exposures. The PCR made use of 60 Vbeta and 13 Jbeta primers. Profiling relied on immunoSEQ multiplex PCR, and the TCRdb table lists in-frame clones only, not all of them. Among roughly 250,000 clones listed, about 80% were seen once. The receptor was isolated from a girl aged 2-10 years in good health and CMV-seronegative. Sequencing was done on a sample of PBMCs. V usage is TRBV7-9 and J usage is TRBJ1-6; maybe TRBD1 (6 bases). The CDR3, as DNA: TGTGCCAGCAGCTTATCGGGACAAATCGCGGATTCACCCCTCCACTTT. Its translation is CASSLSGQIADSPLHF.